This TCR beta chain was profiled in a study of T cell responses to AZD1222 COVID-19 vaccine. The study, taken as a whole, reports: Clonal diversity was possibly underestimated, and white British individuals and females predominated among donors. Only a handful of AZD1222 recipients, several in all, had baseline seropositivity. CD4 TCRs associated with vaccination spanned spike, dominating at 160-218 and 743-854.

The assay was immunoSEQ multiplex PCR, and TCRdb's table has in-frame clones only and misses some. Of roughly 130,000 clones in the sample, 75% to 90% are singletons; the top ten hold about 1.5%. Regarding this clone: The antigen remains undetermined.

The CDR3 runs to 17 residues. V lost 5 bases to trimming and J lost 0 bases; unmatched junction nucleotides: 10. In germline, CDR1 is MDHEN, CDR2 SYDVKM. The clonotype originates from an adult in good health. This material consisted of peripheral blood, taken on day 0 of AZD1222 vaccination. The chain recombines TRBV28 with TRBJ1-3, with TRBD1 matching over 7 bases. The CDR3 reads CASSRRRDSPSGNTIYF. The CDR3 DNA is TGTGCCAGCAGTAGGAGACGGGACAGCCCCTCTGGAAACACCATATATTTT.